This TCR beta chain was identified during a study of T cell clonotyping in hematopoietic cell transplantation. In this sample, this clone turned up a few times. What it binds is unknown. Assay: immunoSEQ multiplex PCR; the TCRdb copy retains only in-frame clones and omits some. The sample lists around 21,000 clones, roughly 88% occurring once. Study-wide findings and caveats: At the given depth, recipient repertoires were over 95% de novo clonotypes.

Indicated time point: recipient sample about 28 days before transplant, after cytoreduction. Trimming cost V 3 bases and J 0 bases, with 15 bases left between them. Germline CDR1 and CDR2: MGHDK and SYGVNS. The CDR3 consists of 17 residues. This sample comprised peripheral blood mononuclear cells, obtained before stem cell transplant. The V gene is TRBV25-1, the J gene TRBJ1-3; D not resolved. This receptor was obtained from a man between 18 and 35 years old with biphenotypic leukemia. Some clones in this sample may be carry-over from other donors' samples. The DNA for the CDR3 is TGTGCCAGCAGTGACCCGATGGGCGCGATCTCTGGAAACACCATATATTTT. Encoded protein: CASSDPMGAISGNTIYF.